This TCR beta chain was sequenced during a study of blood T cell repertoires in COVID-19. On the study more broadly: Samples taken during acute and convalescent COVID-19 were collected in the United States, Italy and Spain. T cells, B-cell-depleted T cells, or PBMCs provided the cDNA or gDNA that served as material.

This CDR3 is 14 amino acids long. Trimming pared 2 bases from V and 0 bases from J, leaving 6 bases between. The germline gives CDR1 SGHNT, CDR2 YENEEA. Authors' methods: Amplification of reference gene primers provided the estimated nucleated cell counts. TCRdb's table, derived via immunoSEQ multiplex PCR, lists solely in-frame clones and lacks some. The DNA gave D and trimming, while V, J and clone size come from that table. Of fewer than 400,000 clones listed, approximately 89% are singletons. J is TRBJ2-3 and V is TRBV11-3, with D possibly being TRBD1 (5 bases). The TCR was taken from a woman in her 30s with COVID-19, enrolled during active disease. Material for sequencing was peripheral blood. The CDR3 sequence: CASSLYRSTDTQYF. For the CDR3, the DNA is TGTGCCAGCAGCTTATACAGGAGCACAGATACGCAGTATTTT.